Shown below are 31 T cell receptor beta chains from a single sample sequenced in a study of cytomegalovirus exposure and HLA in healthy donors (dated by TCRdb to about 2017). The receptor library was made with the immunoSEQ multiplex PCR assay. For the multiplex PCR, a mixture combining 60 forward primers for TCR Vbeta segments and 13 reverse primers for TCR Jbeta segments was used. This is the immuneACCESS table as TCRdb keeps it, with only in-frame sequences that have V and J called. A part of the clones is gone; compared with another copy, unresolved V genes explain less than half, and the rest is unexplained. Within this sample are roughly 89,000 clones, with more than 75% of them counted one time only. The ten largest clones take up approximately 2% of the sample. The sequenced sample was PBMCs. The receptors originated from a man in his late teens or twenties in good health and CMV-seronegative.

This clone showed up just a few times. This chain joins TRBV6-1 and TRBJ1-1; D is unclear. Germline V gene data show CDR1 as MNHNS and CDR2 as SASEGT. V lost 5 bases and J lost 9, with 13 bases in between. CDR3 length equals 12 residues. Written as DNA, the CDR3 is TGTGCCAGCAGTCAGAACACTATGAAAGCTTTCTTT. It encodes CASSQNTMKAFF.

In this sample, this clone turned up a few times. The rearrangement uses TRBV7-2 and TRBJ2-5, with D perhaps TRBD1 (6 bases). CDR3 size: 14 residues. Germline V gene data show CDR1 as SGHTA and CDR2 as FQGNSA. V lost 2 bases and J 5 bases, leaving 12 bases between the germline ends. This CDR3 reads CASSLYRDGETQYF. For the CDR3, the DNA is TGTGCCAGCAGCTTATACAGGGACGGGGAGACCCAGTACTTC.

This clone was observed a single time. The chain combines TRBV19 with TRBJ2-3, with D tentatively TRBD2 (7 bases). The germline gives CDR1 LNHDA, CDR2 SQIVND (reference sequence). V lost 4 bases to trimming and J lost 9 bases, with 20 bases between them. This CDR3 comprises 15 residues. CDR3: CASSTGAGALGTQYF. The CDR3 nucleotides read TGTGCCAGTAGTACTGGGGCGGGGGCTCTAGGGACGCAGTATTTT.

This clone has a single count. Mismatch with germline at one junction end may stem from a read error. The chain combines TRBV6-1 with TRBJ1-4; TRBD1 aligns across 8 bases. In germline, CDR1 is MNHNS, CDR2 SASEGT. This CDR3 spans 15 amino acids. The CDR3 nucleotides read TGTGCCAGCAGTGCTACAGGGGGTTCTAACGAAAAACTGTTTTTT. Its translation is CASSATGGSNEKLFF.

The chain carries TRBV19 and TRBJ1-1; D possibly corresponds to TRBD1 (5 bases). The CDR3 runs to 13 residues. CDR1 and CDR2 from the germline V gene are LNHDA and SQIVND (reference sequence). V was clipped by 2 bases and J by 7 bases, with 11 bases between them. CDR3 protein: CASSITGGDEAFF. The CDR3 coding sequence is TGTGCCAGTAGTATAACGGGAGGGGATGAAGCTTTCTTT.

Points on this clone: Other nucleotide sequences in the sample specify the same CDR3. This sequence joins TRBV9 and TRBJ1-1, with a possible D match to TRBD1 (5 bases). CDR1 and CDR2 (germline): SGDLS, YYNGEE. Trimming pared 0 bases from V and 0 bases from J, leaving 21 bases between. CDR3 length equals 19 residues. In nucleotides, the CDR3 is TGTGCCAGCAGCGTAGGTCAGGGAAGGCAAAACCCACTGAACACTGAAGCTTTCTTT. This translates into CASSVGQGRQNPLNTEAFF.

The V gene is TRBV5-1, the J gene TRBJ2-3, with 8 positions matching TRBD1. Germline V gives CDR1 SGHRS, CDR2 YFSETQ. J gave up 5 bases and V 0 bases, and 8 bases lay outside the gene matches. The CDR3 has 16 residues. The CDR3 region is CASSLASAGGLDTQYF. Here the CDR3 DNA reads TGCGCCAGCAGCTTGGCCAGTGCAGGGGGCCTAGATACGCAGTATTTT.

This chain links TRBV2 with TRBJ2-7, with TRBD2 matching 10 bases. V lost 5 bases and J lost 1; bases outside the gene matches: 5. The CDR3 has 15 amino acids. CDR1 is SNHLY, CDR2 FYNNEI, per germline. The CDR3 reads CASSPTSGTSYEQYF. The CDR3 DNA reads TGTGCCAGCAGTCCTACTAGCGGGACTTCCTACGAGCAGTACTTC.

V gene TRBV2 combines with J gene TRBJ1-3; possible D gene TRBD1, 6 bases. CDR3 length: 15 residues. The V end was cut by 4 bases, the J end by 0 bases, with 10 bases between. Germline V gene data show CDR1 as SNHLY and CDR2 as FYNNEI. CDR3 sequence (DNA): TGTGCCAGCAGTGGGCAGGGGCCCTCTGGAAACACCATATATTTT. It yields the protein CASSGQGPSGNTIYF.

This clone was observed at least ten times. The chain couples TRBV5-1 to TRBJ2-3, with TRBD2 matching over 10 bases. This CDR3 is 17 amino acids long. CDR1 is SGHRS and CDR2 is YFSETQ in the germline V gene. The trim removed 4 bases at V and 3 bases at J, leaving 11 bases unmatched. The CDR3 loop reads CASSRLASGGATDTQYF. Written as DNA, the CDR3 is TGCGCCAGCAGCAGACTGGCTAGCGGGGGAGCTACAGATACGCAGTATTTT.

V usage is TRBV11-2 and J usage is TRBJ2-7; TRBD1 agrees at 9 bases. Germline loops: CDR1 SGHAT, CDR2 FQNNGV. J lost 4 bases, V lost 6 bases, and 10 bases had no gene match. CDR3 length: 15 residues. The CDR3 bases are TGTGCCAGCAGGAAACCGGGACAGGGTATTTACGAGCAGTACTTC. This sequence encodes CASRKPGQGIYEQYF. Looking up the rest from reference TRBV11-2 and TRBJ2-7 gives the full variable domain: EAGVAQSPRYKIIEKRQSVAFWCNPISGHATLYWYQQILGQGPKLLIQFQNNGVVDDSQLPKDRFSAERLKGVDSTLKIQPAKLEDSAVYLCASRKPGQGIYEQYFGPGTRLTVT.

The chain employs TRBV5-8 and TRBJ2-5; 11 nucleotides match TRBD2. Germline trimming cut 0 bases from V and 3 bases from J; bases unmatched to any gene: 1. CDR3 size: 15 residues. Per germline, CDR1 SGHTS and CDR2 YDEGEE. In nucleotides, the CDR3 is TGTGCCAGCAGCTTGGGACTAGCGGGGAAAGAGACCCAGTACTTC. This sequence encodes CASSLGLAGKETQYF.

The rearrangement links TRBV6-1 to TRBJ1-2; 7 nucleotides align to TRBD1. The CDR3 runs 17 residues. The V segment lost 4 bases and the J segment 0 bases; nucleotides outside the gene matches: 11. CDR1 MNHNS and CDR2 SASEGT come from the germline V gene. This CDR3 reads CASSGTGDLLANYGYTF. The CDR3 DNA is TGTGCCAGCAGTGGCACAGGGGACCTGCTAGCTAACTATGGCTACACCTTC.

The genes are TRBV5-6 and TRBJ1-1; D ambiguous. Germline V gene sequence: CDR1 SGHDT, CDR2 YYEEEE. The CDR3 spans 14 residues. The V end was cut by 0 bases, the J end by 1 base, with 7 bases between. DNA for the CDR3: TGTGCCAGCAGCTTGGGACAACCGAACACTGAAGCTTTCTTT. This sequence encodes CASSLGQPNTEAFF.

The chain recombines TRBV30 with TRBJ2-5; 8 nucleotides align to TRBD1. CDR3 length: 17 residues. Germline values: CDR1 GTSNPN, CDR2 SVGIG (reference sequence). V trimming: 3 bases; J trimming: 1 base; junction bases outside the gene matches: 13. The CDR3 region has the DNA TGTGCCTGGAGCCCGCCCCGGGACAGGAGATTCCAAGAGACCCAGTACTTC. Amino acid sequence: CAWSPPRDRRFQETQYF.

J is TRBJ2-7 and V is TRBV7-9; 10 bases are shared with TRBD1. The CDR3 totals 12 residues. Germline CDR1 SEHNR, CDR2 FQNEAQ (reference sequence). Unmatched junction bases numbered 3, after V lost 6 bases and J lost 7 bases. CDR3 sequence: CASSRQGAEQYF. DNA of the CDR3: TGTGCCAGCAGTCGACAGGGGGCTGAGCAGTACTTC.

The CDR3 DNA reads TGTGCCTCTATCCTGGGGGGAGCTGAAGCTTTCTTT. It translates to CASILGGAEAFF. The chain combines TRBV6-6 with TRBJ1-1; D is perhaps TRBD1 (5 bases). V was cut by 11 bases and J by 6 bases, with 16 bases left in between. Germline lookup yields CDR1 MNHNY and CDR2 SVGAGI (reference sequence). The CDR3 contains 12 residues.

V and J are TRBV10-3 and TRBJ2-5; 9 bases match TRBD1. The J call is uncertain, as TRBJ2-7 better fits the DNA end. Germline loops: CDR1 ENHRY, CDR2 SYGVKD. This CDR3 has 14 amino acids. The CDR3, as DNA: TGTGCCATCAGTGAGGACAGGGGGGTCAACGAGCAGTACTTC. Translation: CAISEDRGVNEQYF.

The genes are TRBV7-8 and TRBJ1-1; D is undetermined. V lost 2 bases and J 1 base, leaving 8 bases between the germline ends. CDR1 is SGHVS, CDR2 FQNEAQ, per germline. There are 14 residues in the CDR3. The CDR3 loop reads CASSLSPANTEAFF. The DNA of the CDR3 is TGTGCCAGCAGCTTAAGCCCCGCGAACACTGAAGCTTTCTTT.

The genes are TRBV30 and TRBJ1-6, with D possibly TRBD1 on 5 matching bases. This CDR3 has 12 residues. V was cut by 5 bases and J by 8 bases, with 10 bases left in between. The germline V gene has CDR1 GTSNPN and CDR2 SVGIG (reference sequence). The CDR3 DNA is TGTGCCTGGGCAGGGTATGATTCACCCCTCCACTTT. Protein sequence: CAWAGYDSPLHF. Variable domain in full (rest from reference TRBV30 and TRBJ1-6): SQTIHQWPATLVQPVGSPLSLECTVEGTSNPNLYWYRQAAGRGLQLLFYSVGIGQISSEVPQNLSASRPQDRQFILSSKKLLLSDSGFYLCAWAGYDSPLHFGNGTRLTVT.

The count of this clone is one. V and J are TRBV27 and TRBJ1-2; 10 nucleotides match TRBD1. J was trimmed by 8 bases and V by 5 bases; bases with no gene match: 5. CDR1 and CDR2 from the germline V gene are MNHEY and SMNVEV (reference sequence). This CDR3 has 13 amino acids. CDR3 sequence: CASSPRTGGGYTF. The CDR3 DNA sequence: TGTGCCAGCAGTCCCCGGACAGGGGGAGGCTACACCTTC.

The DNA of the CDR3 is TGTGCCAGCAGTAACTGGGGGCAGGGGTATGGCTACACCTTC. Translating it yields CASSNWGQGYGYTF. The V call is TRBV6-1, the J call TRBJ1-2; D is perhaps TRBD1 (6 bases). The length of the CDR3 is 14 residues. Per germline, CDR1 MNHNS and CDR2 SASEGT. V was cut by 5 bases and J by 5 bases, with 15 bases left in between.

The chain carries TRBV7-9 and TRBJ1-1; D ambiguous. The length of the CDR3 is 12 residues. V gave up 7 bases and J gave up 5 bases, with 11 bases separating them. From germline, CDR1 is SEHNR and CDR2 FQNEAQ (reference sequence). The CDR3, as DNA: TGTGCCAGCACCCCCGGAGGGACTGAAGCTTTCTTT. Translation: CASTPGGTEAFF.

This chain joins TRBV2 and TRBJ2-3; D is possibly TRBD2 (6 bases). CDR3 length equals 20 residues. Germline loops: CDR1 SNHLY, CDR2 FYNNEI. The V and J ends lost 9 bases and 3 bases respectively, with 34 bases between them. The CDR3 region is CASPRRGGSGRGWGTDTQYF. Written as DNA, the CDR3 is TGTGCCAGTCCCAGAAGAGGCGGATCCGGACGGGGGTGGGGGACAGATACGCAGTATTTT.

The rearrangement links TRBV6-5 to TRBJ1-6; 8 nucleotides match TRBD1. This CDR3 has 13 residues. V lost 0 bases and J lost 14; bases outside the gene matches: 3. Germline lookup yields CDR1 MNHEY and CDR2 SVGAGI. The CDR3 region is CASSYSTGVTLHF. The CDR3 DNA sequence: TGTGCCAGCAGTTACTCGACAGGGGTAACCCTCCACTTT.

The J gene is TRBJ2-7, the V gene TRBV10-1, with TRBD1 matching 7 bases. This CDR3 is 16 amino acids long. Germline-derived CDR1 and CDR2 are WNHNN and SYGVQD (reference sequence). Trimming cost V 0 bases and J 2 bases; bases outside gene matches: 7. The CDR3 reads CASSESRGLFPYEQYF. CDR3 sequence (DNA): TGCGCCAGCAGTGAGTCAAGGGGGCTGTTTCCCTACGAGCAGTACTTC.

This chain joins TRBV19 and TRBJ1-2; 7 positions agree with TRBD1. V dropped 3 bases and J dropped 8; count of bases not matched to a gene: 9. CDR1 is LNHDA and CDR2 is SQIVND in the germline V gene (reference sequence). There are 14 residues in the CDR3. For the CDR3, the DNA is TGTGCCAGTAGTATCGGGACAGAACGCGACGGCTACACCTTC. Its protein is CASSIGTERDGYTF.

The genes are TRBV27 and TRBJ1-6, with 8 bases lining up with TRBD1. Germline V lookup: CDR1 MNHEY, CDR2 SMNVEV (reference sequence). Trimming at V came to 4 bases and at J to 4 bases, leaving 3 bases not matched to a gene. This CDR3 is built from 15 residues. The CDR3 DNA is TGTGCCAGCAGTTCCCGGACAGGGTATAATTCACCCCTCCACTTT. It specifies CASSSRTGYNSPLHF.

The gene calls are TRBV6-1 and TRBJ1-5, with TRBD1 matching 9 bases. Germline CDR1 is MNHNS and CDR2 is SASEGT. The CDR3 has 17 amino acids. The ends lost 8 bases at V and 2 bases at J; junction bases unmatched: 13. The CDR3 spells CASGGTGLVNGNQPQHF. The CDR3 DNA follows: TGTGCCAGCGGTGGGACAGGGCTAGTTAACGGCAATCAGCCCCAGCATTTT.

The rearrangement uses TRBV14 and TRBJ1-1; D unclear. The CDR3 runs 16 residues. Germline V gives CDR1 SGHDN, CDR2 FVKESK. Trimming shortened V by 0 bases and J by 1 base, and 12 bases separated the two germline ends. The DNA for the CDR3 is TGTGCCAGCAGCCAAGATTGGTGGTCAGGGAACACTGAAGCTTTCTTT. Its protein is CASSQDWWSGNTEAFF. Full variable domain (missing parts from reference TRBV14 and TRBJ1-1): EAGVTQFPSHSVIEKGQTVTLRCDPISGHDNLYWYRRVMGKEIKFLLHFVKESKQDESGMPNNRFLAERTGGTYSTLKVQPAELEDSGVYFCASSQDWWSGNTEAFFGQGTRLTVV.

The rearrangement uses TRBV11-2 and TRBJ2-5; 7 bases align to TRBD2. The J segment lost 4 bases and the V segment lost 4 bases, leaving 9 bases of the junction unmatched. The CDR3 is 15 residues long. Germline V CDR1 and CDR2: SGHAT, FQNNGV. The CDR3: CASSWGAGEGETQYF. CDR3 nucleotides: TGTGCCAGCAGCTGGGGTGCGGGGGAGGGAGAGACCCAGTACTTC.